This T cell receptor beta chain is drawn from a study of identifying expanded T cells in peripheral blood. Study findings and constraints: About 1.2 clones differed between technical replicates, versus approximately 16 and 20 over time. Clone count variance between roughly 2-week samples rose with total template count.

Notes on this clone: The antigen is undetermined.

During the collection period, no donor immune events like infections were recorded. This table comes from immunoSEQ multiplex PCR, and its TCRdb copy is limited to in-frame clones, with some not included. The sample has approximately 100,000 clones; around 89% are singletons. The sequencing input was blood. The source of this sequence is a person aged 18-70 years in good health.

DNA for the CDR3: TGTGCCAGCCGGGCAAATGAAAAACTGTTTTTT. Its protein product is CASRANEKLFF. The chain uses TRBV19 and TRBJ1-4, with D uncertain. Per the germline V gene, CDR1 is LNHDA and CDR2 is SQIVND (reference sequence). The CDR3 totals 11 residues. With 9 bases removed from V and 5 bases from J, the gap between germline ends came to 7 bases.